Listed below are T cell receptor beta chains from one sample, sequenced in a study of cytotoxic CD8 clonotypes in ibrutinib-treated CLL. Profiled with immunoSEQ multiplex PCR; TCRdb holds only in-frame clones, not every one. The sample lists tens of thousands of clones; less than 75% were seen once. The material sequenced was PBMCs, taken after 12 months of ibrutinib treatment. These TCRs come from a human donor with chronic lymphocytic leukemia. Both conserved end residues are part of each CDR3. Each record gives: CDR3 protein, CDR3 DNA, V gene, D gene, clone size, J gene. D genes are given only for firm matches. Only some rows state a clone size, as once, few, many or a class for expanded clones.

CDR3: CASSSTGPNQPQHF
DNA: TGTGCCAGCAGTTCCACCGGACCGAATCAGCCCCAGCATTTT
V: TRBV27
D: NA
size: NA
J: TRBJ1-5

CDR3: CASTPAGLDGGKLFF
DNA: TGCGCCAGCACCCCCGCTGGTTTGGACGGTGGAAAACTGTTTTTT
V: TRBV10-2
D: NA
size: NA
J: TRBJ1-4

CDR3: CASSGGQGHNYGYTF
DNA: TGTGCCAGCAGTGGGGGACAGGGGCATAACTATGGCTACACCTTC
V: TRBV2
D: TRBD1
size: few
J: TRBJ1-2

CDR3: CASRESSGRFNEQFF
DNA: TGTGCCAGCAGGGAATCTAGCGGGAGATTCAATGAGCAGTTCTTC
V: TRBV6-5
D: TRBD2
size: NA
J: TRBJ2-1

CDR3: CASTTAGRGSEQYF
DNA: TGTGCCAGCACTACCGCAGGCAGGGGCAGCGAGCAGTACTTC
V: TRBV2
D: NA
size: NA
J: TRBJ2-7

CDR3: CASSLEGVRYEQYF
DNA: TGTGCCAGCAGCTTAGAAGGCGTCAGGTACGAGCAGTACTTC
V: TRBV7-8
D: NA
size: few
J: TRBJ2-7

CDR3: CASSFVLAGKSYEQYF
DNA: TGTGCCAGCAGTTTTGTACTAGCGGGGAAATCCTACGAGCAGTACTTC
V: TRBV28
D: TRBD2
size: NA
J: TRBJ2-7

CDR3: CASSLGTSGRAGTQYF
DNA: TGTGCCAGCAGCTTGGGGACTAGCGGGAGGGCGGGGACCCAGTACTTC
V: TRBV5-4
D: TRBD2
size: NA
J: TRBJ2-5

CDR3: CASKSPGSRNPSYGYTF
DNA: TGTGCCAGCAAGTCCCCGGGGAGTCGGAACCCTAGCTATGGCTACACCTTC
V: TRBV28
D: NA
size: NA
J: TRBJ1-2

CDR3: CASSQDLRNTEAFF
DNA: TGTGCCAGCAGCCAAGATCTTCGGAACACTGAAGCTTTCTTT
V: TRBV4-2
D: NA
size: NA
J: TRBJ1-1

CDR3: CASSSYVGSYNEQFF
DNA: TGCGCCAGCAGCAGCTATGTGGGCTCCTACAATGAGCAGTTCTTC
V: TRBV4-1
D: NA
size: once
J: TRBJ2-1

CDR3: CASSPWTGMNTEAFF
DNA: TGTGCCAGCAGCCCCTGGACGGGGATGAACACTGAAGCTTTCTTT
V: TRBV7-2
D: NA
size: NA
J: TRBJ1-1

CDR3: CAFGPESTDTQYF
DNA: TGTGCCTTTGGGCCGGAGAGCACAGATACGCAGTATTTT
V: TRBV10-3
D: NA
size: NA
J: TRBJ2-3

CDR3: CASRTQGGNEQFF
DNA: TGTGCCAGCCGAACTCAGGGGGGGAATGAGCAGTTCTTC
V: TRBV27
D: NA
size: NA
J: TRBJ2-1

CDR3: CASRRPLLGAPGEKLFF
DNA: TGTGCCAGCAGACGTCCTTTGCTGGGGGCGCCTGGTGAAAAACTGTTTTTT
V: TRBV2
D: NA
size: NA
J: TRBJ1-4

CDR3: CASSLDGTRGIYGYTF
DNA: TGTGCCAGCAGCTTGGACGGGACAAGAGGCATCTATGGCTACACCTTC
V: TRBV5-6
D: NA
size: NA
J: TRBJ1-2

CDR3: CASSSRGRDTQYF
DNA: TGTGCCAGCAGCTCAAGGGGCCGAGATACGCAGTATTTT
V: TRBV11-3
D: NA
size: once
J: TRBJ2-3

CDR3: CATSLEETQYF
DNA: TGTGCCACCAGCCTAGAAGAGACCCAGTACTTC
V: TRBV15
D: NA
size: NA
J: TRBJ2-5

CDR3: CSAMRDTQYF
DNA: TGCAGTGCTATGAGAGATACGCAGTATTTT
V: TRBV20-1
D: NA
size: NA
J: TRBJ2-3

CDR3: CASSKTIRDGYTF
DNA: TGTGCCAGTAGTAAGACAATCCGAGATGGCTACACCTTC
V: TRBV19
D: NA
size: few
J: TRBJ1-2

CDR3: CASSPEGGMGQETQYF
DNA: TGTGCCAGCAGTCCGGAGGGGGGGATGGGACAAGAGACCCAGTACTTC
V: TRBV7-3
D: NA
size: NA
J: TRBJ2-5

CDR3: CASSTGQGYYQETQYF
DNA: TGTGCCAGCAGCACGGGACAGGGGTATTACCAAGAGACCCAGTACTTC
V: TRBV28
D: TRBD1
size: NA
J: TRBJ2-5

CDR3: CASSYSGTGNEKLFF
DNA: TGTGCCAGCAGTTACTCGGGGACTGGAAATGAAAAACTGTTTTTT
V: TRBV6-5
D: NA
size: NA
J: TRBJ1-4

CDR3: CASSSRDSPFF
DNA: TGTGCCAGCAGCTCCCGGGACTCCCCCTTCTTT
V: TRBV7-3
D: NA
size: NA
J: TRBJ1-1

CDR3: CASSPPGLAGLGEQFF
DNA: TGTGCCAGCAGCCCGCCGGGACTAGCGGGGCTGGGGGAGCAGTTCTTC
V: TRBV5-4
D: TRBD2
size: NA
J: TRBJ2-1

CDR3: CASRKAEQETQYF
DNA: TGTGCCAGCAGGAAGGCGGAGCAAGAGACCCAGTACTTC
V: TRBV2
D: NA
size: NA
J: TRBJ2-5

CDR3: CASSLAGGTQYF
DNA: TGTGCCAGCAGCTTAGCGGGCGGTACGCAGTATTTT
V: TRBV11-2
D: NA
size: NA
J: TRBJ2-3

CDR3: CASSEAPADSGANVLTF
DNA: TGTGCCAGCAGTGAAGCGCCGGCCGACTCTGGGGCCAACGTCCTGACTTTC
V: TRBV6-1
D: NA
size: NA
J: TRBJ2-6

CDR3: CASSLQGASAPFF
DNA: TGTGCCAGCAGCCTACAGGGGGCCTCTGCCCCGTTCTTC
V: TRBV7-9
D: TRBD1
size: NA
J: TRBJ2-1

CDR3: CASSNASGMKETQYF
DNA: TGTGCCAGCAGTAACGCTAGCGGGATGAAAGAGACCCAGTACTTC
V: TRBV28
D: TRBD2
size: NA
J: TRBJ2-5

CDR3: CASSERAQWGYEQYF
DNA: TGTGCCAGCAGTGAGAGGGCACAGTGGGGCTACGAGCAGTACTTC
V: TRBV2
D: NA
size: few
J: TRBJ2-7

CDR3: CSVEKGASGSWETQYF
DNA: TGCAGCGTGGAAAAGGGGGCTAGCGGGAGTTGGGAGACCCAGTACTTC
V: TRBV29-1
D: TRBD2
size: NA
J: TRBJ2-5

CDR3: CAWGPPWGRANTGELFF
DNA: TGTGCCTGGGGTCCACCATGGGGCAGGGCGAACACCGGGGAGCTGTTTTTT
V: TRBV30
D: NA
size: NA
J: TRBJ2-2

CDR3: CASGLVGRSNEQFF
DNA: TGTGCTAGTGGTTTGGTCGGCAGGTCCAATGAGCAGTTCTTC
V: TRBV12-5
D: NA
size: NA
J: TRBJ2-1

CDR3: CASSYRGEETQYF
DNA: TGTGCCAGCAGCTACAGGGGAGAGGAGACCCAGTACTTC
V: TRBV5-4
D: TRBD1
size: NA
J: TRBJ2-5